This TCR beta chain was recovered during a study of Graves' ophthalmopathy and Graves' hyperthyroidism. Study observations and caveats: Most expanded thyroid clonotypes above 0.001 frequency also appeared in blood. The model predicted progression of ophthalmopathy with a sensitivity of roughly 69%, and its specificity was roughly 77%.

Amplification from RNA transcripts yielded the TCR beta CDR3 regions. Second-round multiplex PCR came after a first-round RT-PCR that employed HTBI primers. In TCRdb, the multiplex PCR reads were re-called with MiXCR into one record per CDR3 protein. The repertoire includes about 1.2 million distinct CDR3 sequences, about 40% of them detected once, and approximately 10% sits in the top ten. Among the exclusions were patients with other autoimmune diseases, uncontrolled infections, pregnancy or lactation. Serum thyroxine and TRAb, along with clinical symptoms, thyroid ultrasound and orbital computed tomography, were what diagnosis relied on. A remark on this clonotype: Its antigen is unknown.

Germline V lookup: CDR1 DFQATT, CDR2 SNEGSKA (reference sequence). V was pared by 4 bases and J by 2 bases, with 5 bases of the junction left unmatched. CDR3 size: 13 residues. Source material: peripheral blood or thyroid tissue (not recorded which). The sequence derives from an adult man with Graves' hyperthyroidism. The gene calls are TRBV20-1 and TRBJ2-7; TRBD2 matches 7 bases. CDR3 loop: CSATTGLAYEQYF. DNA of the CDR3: TGCAGTGCTACAACTGGACTAGCCTACGAGCAGTACTTC.